The 9 T cell receptor beta chains presented below share a single source sample, sequenced in a study of blood T cell repertoires in COVID-19. Sequencing was performed with immunoSEQ multiplex PCR; in TCRdb, only in-frame clones are kept and a portion is missing. Found here are more than 300,000 clones, 88% of them singletons; the top ten hold roughly 1.2%. Sequencing was carried out using PBMCs or T cells enriched from blood (not recorded which). All receptors derive from a woman between 18 and 29 years old who had recovered from COVID-19.

This chain links TRBV29-1 with TRBJ2-3; 12 nucleotides match TRBD2. The CDR3 spans 16 residues. Germline CDR1 reads SQVTM; CDR2 reads ANQGSEA. With V trimmed by 2 bases and J by 3 bases, 6 bases remained unmatched. CDR3 nucleotide sequence: TGCAGCGTTGAAACGGGACTAGCGGGCGAGACAGATACGCAGTATTTT. Translating gives CSVETGLAGETDTQYF.

The V gene is TRBV2, the J gene TRBJ2-1, with D maybe TRBD2 (7 bases). The CDR3 is 16 amino acids. Germline CDR1 and CDR2: SNHLY and FYNNEI. V was trimmed by 5 bases and J by 5 bases, leaving 19 bases between them. CDR3 residues: CASSPPGGDADNEQFF. The CDR3 DNA reads TGTGCCAGCAGTCCCCCGGGGGGCGATGCGGACAATGAGCAGTTCTTC. Full variable domain (outside the CDR3, taken from reference TRBV2 and TRBJ2-1): EPEVTQTPSHQVTQMGQEVILRCVPISNHLYFYWYRQILGQKVEFLVSFYNNEISEKSEIFDDQFSVERPDGSNFTLKIRSTKLEDSAMYFCASSPPGGDADNEQFFGPGTRLTVL.

V is TRBV29-1 and J is TRBJ1-5; perhaps TRBD1 as D (5 bases). CDR3 length: 16 residues. Germline V gives CDR1 SQVTM, CDR2 ANQGSEA. V lost 7 bases and J 0 bases, leaving 19 bases between the germline ends. CDR3 region: CSAILGAGGSNQPQHF. CDR3 in DNA: TGCAGCGCCATCCTCGGAGCGGGGGGTAGCAATCAGCCCCAGCATTTT. Variable domain in full (rest from reference TRBV29-1 and TRBJ1-5): SAVISQKPSRDICQRGTSLTIQCQVDSQVTMMFWYRQQPGQSLTLIATANQGSEATYESGFVIDKFPISRPNLTFSTLTVSNMSPEDSSIYLCSAILGAGGSNQPQHFGDGTRLSIL.

The chain carries TRBV7-9 and TRBJ1-4; tentatively, D is TRBD1 (6 bases). The V gene's germline CDR1 is SEHNR and CDR2 FQNEAQ (reference sequence). The CDR3 contains 20 residues. The V end was cut by 5 bases, the J end by 3 bases, with 28 bases between. The CDR3 nucleotides are TGTGCCAGCAGCACACCTAGGACAGAGACTTACCCTTATTCTAATGAAAAACTGTTTTTT. The encoded protein is CASSTPRTETYPYSNEKLFF.

This chain joins TRBV14 and TRBJ1-4, with D possibly being TRBD1 (6 bases). Germline V lookup: CDR1 SGHDN, CDR2 FVKESK. V lost 6 bases to trimming and J lost 8 bases, with 13 bases between them. This CDR3 has 13 residues. CDR3 bases: TGTGCCAGCAGAAGACAGGTCGGGGAAAAACTGTTTTTT. Residues: CASRRQVGEKLFF.

The CDR3 region is CASSFSRGFKNIQYF. The CDR3 region has the DNA TGTGCCAGCAGCTTTAGCAGGGGGTTCAAAAACATTCAGTACTTC. This sequence joins TRBV5-4 and TRBJ2-4, with TRBD1 matching 7 bases. Germline assignment: CDR1 SGHNT and CDR2 YYREEE (reference sequence). The V segment lost 2 bases and the J segment 3 bases; nucleotides outside the gene matches: 5. The CDR3 extends over 15 amino acids.

The rearrangement links TRBV27 to TRBJ2-3, with no clear D. The germline gives CDR1 MNHEY, CDR2 SMNVEV (reference sequence). There are 14 residues in the CDR3. Deletions cut 3 bases from V and 4 bases from J, with 11 bases between. CDR3 region: CASSLARPPDTQYF. The CDR3 DNA reads as TGTGCCAGCAGTTTGGCCCGCCCCCCAGATACGCAGTATTTT.

The chain employs TRBV3-1 (or the pseudogene TRBV3-2) and TRBJ1-1; 10 nucleotides align to TRBD1. The germline V gene encodes CDR1 LGHDT and CDR2 YNNKEL (reference sequence). Losses at the gene ends were 4 bases for V and 3 bases for J; bases not matched to a gene: 8. The CDR3 contains 16 residues. CDR3 loop: CASSLHRTGGDTEAFF. The DNA for the CDR3 is TGTGCCAGCAGCCTCCACCGGACAGGGGGGGACACTGAAGCTTTCTTT.

The table lists this clone with many counts. The CDR3 loop is CASSLLPVEGRGGNIQYF. In DNA form, the CDR3 reads TGTGCCAGCAGCTTACTCCCCGTTGAGGGGAGGGGAGGGAACATTCAGTACTTC. V usage is TRBV7-9 and J usage is TRBJ2-4, with TRBD2 identical over 7 bases. V was pared by 2 bases and J by 7 bases, with 17 bases of the junction left unmatched. From germline, CDR1 is SEHNR and CDR2 FQNEAQ (reference sequence). The CDR3 loop spans 18 amino acids.